The entry below describes one T cell receptor beta chain. Which antigen it targets is not known. No clone much larger than this one lies a single base away; base qualities are absent. Every donor was a healthy Caucasian. The cysteine opens and the phenylalanine closes a CDR3 of 15 amino acids. Kept here is only the CDR3 DNA, which spans 45 bases and is read in frame from base 1. The germline V and J ends show losses of 4 bases and 0 bases respectively, and no gene match explains 5 bases of the junction. Via the germline V gene, CDR1 is SQVTM and CDR2 ANQGSEA. The data belong to a study of identical twins (dated by TCRdb to the mid-2010s). Regarding the study in general: To test whether fetal clonotypes persist, the study used deep sequencing on TCR alpha and beta repertoires from monozygotic twins, unrelated adults of various ages, and cord blood. To rule out contamination, the twin experiments were replicated at different times with different library preparation protocols.

To prepare the library, 5' RACE was applied. The listed sequencing device is Illumina HiSeq 2000. Template switching added a universal primer binding site, and the final cDNA carried a unique molecular identifier that allowed TCR cDNA molecules to be counted accurately. First-strand cDNA for TCR alpha and beta chains was synthesized from specific primers in the conserved constant-segment region. To control for contamination, each cDNA library was double barcoded with a SMART-Mk sample barcode plus Illumina barcodes. TruSeq adapter sequences, together with Illumina sample barcodes, were added in two successive PCR steps. The Illumina HiSeq platform was used with custom primers to sequence TCR alpha and beta cDNA libraries. Per the source publication's procedure: Unique molecular identifiers were extracted from raw reads with MiGEC, and CDR3 positions were determined with MiXCR. Recombination models were inferred per individual with the repgenHMM and IGoR tools using an EM algorithm. The tcR package in R was used for shared clonotype analysis, with sharing normalized by the product of cloneset sizes. Out-of-frame nonproductive sequences were analyzed to study raw recombination free of thymic and clonal selection effects. The public sequencing data were trimmed at Q25 with fastp and processed into clonotypes with MiXCR by TCRdb, which kept only in-frame beta chains. Each entry is one CDR3 protein sequence, shown with its most common DNA and genes. TCRdb's processing, not the authors', yielded these V and J calls. The sample table holds roughly 1.6 million distinct CDR3 sequences, of which 25% to 35% were seen once. The ten largest clonotypes hold under 0.35% of the sample.

What the authors observed across the whole study: Because the same donors could not be followed over many years, the conclusions depended on cross-sectional statistical analysis. A weaker excess of twin sharing was found in beta out-of-frame sequences because the signal-to-noise ratio was lowered by fewer shared sequences. Fewer insertions were carried by abundant cord blood beta clonotypes; a weaker similar trend was observed in young adult naive repertoires, while no such trend was observed in memory repertoires. Out-of-frame TCR alpha sharing in monozygotic twins was systematically underestimated by recombination models, whereas sharing between unrelated individuals was in agreement with the recombination models. Out-of-frame TCR alpha sequences shared between twins showed an excess of low generation-probability sequences compared with coincidental sharing between unrelated individuals. Invariant T cells such as MAIT and iNKT could partly confound zero-insertion analyses, though diverse VJ usage argued against this for most clonotypes.

This clonotype originated in a newborn girl in good health. The sequence joins TRBV29-1 to TRBJ2-3; the central 9 bases match TRBD1. The sequenced sample was cord blood. In nucleotide form, the sequence is TGCAGCGTTGGTCTTGGGACAGGGAGCACAGATACGCAGTATTTT. This encodes CSVGLGTGSTDTQYF.